Listed here are 29 T cell receptor beta chains from one sample, sequenced in a study of T cell responses to AZD1222 COVID-19 vaccine. Some clones are missing from TCRdb's copy, which holds only in-frame ones; the method was immunoSEQ multiplex PCR. Among about 160,000 clones listed, roughly 90% were seen once. The sample consisted of peripheral blood, taken 28 days after the second AZD1222 dose. The receptors originated from an adult who received the AZD1222 COVID-19 vaccine.

CDR3 residues: CASMLNGGGETQYF. The CDR3 DNA sequence: TGCGCCAGCATGCTAAACGGAGGCGGGGAGACCCAGTACTTC. The chain combines TRBV5-1 with TRBJ2-5, with D possibly TRBD2 on 5 matching bases. Per the germline V gene, CDR1 is SGHRS and CDR2 is YFSETQ. V was trimmed by 6 bases and J by 5 bases, leaving 17 bases between them. There are 14 residues in the CDR3.

CDR3 nucleotide sequence: TGCGCCAGCAGCTTTGGATTTTCGGGGGGCTACGAGCAGTACTTC. Protein product: CASSFGFSGGYEQYF. The chain employs TRBV5-1 and TRBJ2-7; 7 nucleotides match TRBD2. J was trimmed by 3 bases and V by 2 bases; bases with no gene match: 8. The CDR3 is 15 residues long. CDR1 and CDR2 from the germline V gene are SGHRS and YFSETQ.

The chain has TRBV3-1 (or the pseudogene TRBV3-2) and TRBJ2-1, with unresolved D. The CDR3 runs to 14 residues. In germline, CDR1 is LGHDT, CDR2 YNNKEL (reference sequence). Trimming took off 1 base at V and 6 bases at J, with 10 bases between the two ends. The CDR3 nucleotides are TGTGCCAGCAGCCAAGTTACGCGAGTCAATGAGCAGTTCTTC. This gives the protein CASSQVTRVNEQFF.

This chain links TRBV5-1 with TRBJ2-7; D unresolved. The CDR3 extends over 11 amino acids. Germline V gene lookup returns CDR1 SGHRS and CDR2 YFSETQ. The ends were cut back, 0 bases at V and 7 bases at J, with 5 bases in the middle. CDR3 protein: CASSLGREQYF. DNA of the CDR3: TGCGCCAGCAGCTTGGGAAGAGAGCAGTACTTC.

To note about this clone: Other DNA sequences in the same sample also yield this CDR3. The chain uses TRBV18 and TRBJ2-7, with D perhaps being TRBD1 or TRBD2 (5 bases each). This CDR3 contains 14 residues. Looked up from germline, CDR1 is KGHSH and CDR2 is LQKENI. V was pared by 1 base and J by 0 bases, with 7 bases between. CDR3 in amino acids: CASSPRDGSYEQYF. The CDR3 nucleotides are TGTGCCAGCTCACCACGGGACGGCTCCTACGAGCAGTACTTC.

The rearrangement links TRBV29-1 to TRBJ2-3, with 7 nucleotides matching TRBD2. This CDR3 is 14 amino acids long. Trimming at V came to 7 bases and at J to 6 bases, leaving 13 bases not matched to a gene. Germline CDR1 and CDR2: SQVTM and ANQGSEA. The CDR3 sequence: CSADPSGMGDTQYF. CDR3 nucleotide sequence: TGCAGCGCCGACCCCAGCGGGATGGGTGATACGCAGTATTTT.

The chain is built from TRBV11-3 and TRBJ2-3; unclear D gene. V gave up 4 bases and J gave up 4 bases, with 9 bases separating them. The CDR3 totals 13 residues. Germline V lookup: CDR1 SGHNT, CDR2 YENEEA. The CDR3: CASSSGPSDTQYF. Here the CDR3 DNA reads TGTGCCAGCAGCTCTGGACCCTCAGATACGCAGTATTTT.

A word on this clone: The same CDR3 also results from other DNA sequences found in this sample. The rearrangement uses TRBV28 and TRBJ2-7, with TRBD1 matching over 9 bases. V was clipped by 5 bases and J by 3 bases; unmatched bases: 8. The CDR3 extends over 15 amino acids. In germline, CDR1 is MDHEN, CDR2 SYDVKM. The CDR3 DNA follows: TGTGCCAGCAGTCTTCCGGGACAGGGAGGCTACGAGCAGTACTTC. Translating it yields CASSLPGQGGYEQYF.

A single count supports this clone. The rearrangement joins TRBV25-1 to TRBJ1-1; maybe TRBD1 (5 bases). V was shortened by 11 bases and J by 4 bases, with 11 bases between the two germline ends. There are 11 residues in the CDR3. The germline gives CDR1 MGHDK, CDR2 SYGVNS. The DNA for the CDR3 is TGTGCCGGGGGGGAAGGCACTGAAGCTTTCTTT. Its protein is CAGGEGTEAFF.

The chain couples TRBV29-1 to TRBJ2-7; TRBD1 aligns across 11 bases. V shed 7 bases, J shed 6 bases, and the junction held 5 bases outside the gene matches. Germline V gene data show CDR1 as SQVTM and CDR2 as ANQGSEA. The CDR3 totals 12 residues. As DNA, the CDR3 is TGCAGCGAAAGGACAGGGGGCGGCGAGCAGTACTTC. Translation gives CSERTGGGEQYF.

A few counts support this clone. The chain uses TRBV2 and TRBJ2-4; possible D gene TRBD1, 5 bases. V was trimmed by 5 bases and J by 5 bases, leaving 13 bases between them. In germline, CDR1 is SNHLY, CDR2 FYNNEI. The CDR3 totals 14 residues. The CDR3, as DNA: TGTGCCAGCAGTTATGGGGCGACAGAAAACATTCAGTACTTC. Protein product: CASSYGATENIQYF.

The gene calls are TRBV2 and TRBJ2-1, with 10 bases aligning to TRBD2. Germline V gives CDR1 SNHLY, CDR2 FYNNEI. Losses at the gene ends were 6 bases for V and 4 bases for J; bases not matched to a gene: 6. This CDR3 contains 15 residues. The CDR3 DNA is TGTGCCAGCAGCTCTAGCGGGAGTGCATACAATGAGCAGTTCTTC. It codes for CASSSSGSAYNEQFF.

CDR3 bases: TGTGCCACCAGTTTAGGTCGAAATAGCAATCAGCCCCAGCATTTT. Its protein product is CATSLGRNSNQPQHF. J is TRBJ1-5 and V is TRBV24-1; D is uncertain. The V gene lost 6 bases and the J gene lost 0 bases, with 11 bases spanning the gap. This CDR3 has 15 amino acids. Germline V CDR1 and CDR2: KGHDR, SFDVKD.

This chain joins TRBV27 and TRBJ2-1; D gene unclear. The length of the CDR3 is 13 residues. Germline CDR1 and CDR2: MNHEY and SMNVEV (reference sequence). The germline V and J ends were trimmed by 0 bases and 8 bases, with 8 bases remaining between them. The DNA for the CDR3 is TGTGCCAGCAGTTTATCAGGGTTGGATGAGCAGTTCTTC. Translated, it gives CASSLSGLDEQFF.

The chain is built from TRBV12-5 and TRBJ1-2; no clear D. Germline CDR1 LGHNT, CDR2 FRNRAP. Deletions cut 4 bases from V and 3 bases from J, with 9 bases between. The CDR3 totals 13 residues. In DNA form, the CDR3 reads TGTGCTAGTGGTTCCGGTGGGGACTATGGCTACACCTTC. This translates into CASGSGGDYGYTF.

The chain uses TRBV5-1 and TRBJ1-1; maybe TRBD1 (6 bases). CDR1 and CDR2 from the germline V gene are SGHRS and YFSETQ. The germline V and J ends were trimmed by 4 bases and 7 bases, with 14 bases remaining between them. The CDR3 contains 13 residues. CDR3 DNA: TGCGCCAGCAGCCAACAGGGACCGGGTGAAGCTTTCTTT. As protein: CASSQQGPGEAFF.

J is TRBJ2-3 and V is TRBV5-1; weak D call: TRBD1 (6 bases). The CDR3 runs 18 residues. CDR1 is SGHRS and CDR2 is YFSETQ in the germline V gene. Trimming stripped 0 bases from V and 2 bases from J, with 19 bases between. This CDR3 reads CASSLAGDTMTDTDTQYF. The CDR3 DNA reads as TGCGCCAGCAGCTTGGCAGGGGACACAATGACTGACACAGATACGCAGTATTTT.

The V gene is TRBV18, the J gene TRBJ2-1; D is unresolved. This CDR3 spans 13 amino acids. The germline CDR1 and CDR2 sequences are KGHSH and LQKENI. Trimming took 4 bases from V and 4 from J, leaving 8 bases between them. The DNA of the CDR3 is TGTGCCAGCTCACGGGAACAATACAATGAGCAGTTCTTC. It encodes CASSREQYNEQFF.

CDR3 in DNA: TGCAGTGCTAGTCTTTTGGGTGGACAGGGGGATCATTCCTGGAATGAAAAACTGTTTTTT. It is translated as CSASLLGGQGDHSWNEKLFF. The chain has TRBV20-1 and TRBJ1-4; 10 bases map to TRBD1. V gave up 3 bases and J gave up 5 bases; unmatched junction bases: 21. CDR3 length: 20 residues. CDR1 DFQATT and CDR2 SNEGSKA come from the germline V gene (reference sequence).

The V gene is TRBV15, the J gene TRBJ1-5; 7 nucleotides match TRBD1. Germline V gene data show CDR1 as LNHNV and CDR2 as YYDKDF (reference sequence). CDR3 size: 16 residues. V lost 3 bases and J lost 2; bases outside the gene matches: 7. CDR3 residues: CATSSGRQGGNQPQHF. The CDR3 DNA sequence: TGTGCCACCAGCAGTGGGAGACAGGGTGGCAATCAGCCCCAGCATTTT.

The chain links TRBV28 to TRBJ1-5; D gene ambiguous. Germline V CDR1 and CDR2: MDHEN, SYDVKM. The CDR3 has 13 amino acids. The germline V and J ends were trimmed by 2 bases and 7 bases, with 9 bases remaining between them. CDR3 sequence reads: CASSLDSGQPQHF. In DNA, the CDR3 is TGTGCCAGCAGTTTAGATTCGGGGCAGCCCCAGCATTTT.

The chain recombines TRBV6-2 or TRBV6-3 with TRBJ1-5, with D possibly being TRBD1 (6 bases). The CDR3 is 15 residues long. Trimming shortened V by 2 bases and J by 5 bases, and 13 bases separated the two germline ends. CDR1 and CDR2 (germline): MNHEY, SVGEGT. The CDR3 is CASSYLGTFDQPQHF. The CDR3 DNA is TGTGCCAGCAGTTACCTCGGGACATTTGATCAGCCCCAGCATTTT.

V usage is TRBV2 and J usage is TRBJ2-3, with a possible D match to TRBD2 (6 bases). The germline V gene has CDR1 SNHLY and CDR2 FYNNEI. V gave up 0 bases and J gave up 1 base, with 14 bases separating them. This CDR3 contains 17 residues. In DNA, the CDR3 is TGTGCCAGCAGTGAAGCGCTACCGGGAGCAGGCACAGATACGCAGTATTTT. Translated, it gives CASSEALPGAGTDTQYF.

This chain links TRBV6-5 with TRBJ2-3, with 11 bases matching TRBD1. The CDR3 covers 15 residues. The germline gives CDR1 MNHEY, CDR2 SVGAGI. The V segment lost 6 bases and the J segment 2 bases; nucleotides outside the gene matches: 4. This CDR3 reads CASSGQGALTDTQYF. CDR3 DNA: TGTGCCAGCAGCGGACAGGGGGCGCTCACAGATACGCAGTATTTT.

The chain uses TRBV5-4 and TRBJ2-7; 15 positions agree with TRBD2. The CDR3 sequence is 15 residues long. V dropped 0 bases and J dropped 7; count of bases not matched to a gene: 2. Germline assignment: CDR1 SGHNT and CDR2 YYREEE (reference sequence). CDR3 region: CASSLGGLAGGEQYF. CDR3 sequence (DNA): TGTGCCAGCAGCTTGGGCGGACTAGCGGGAGGGGAGCAGTACTTC.

The CDR3 DNA reads TGTGCCAGCAATATAAACAACCTCCGGGATTGGGATGGCTACACCTTC. Translation gives CASNINNLRDWDGYTF. The chain has TRBV28 and TRBJ1-2; no firm D call. From germline, CDR1 is MDHEN and CDR2 SYDVKM. Trimming left V 7 bases short and J 6 bases short, with 24 bases between. The CDR3 runs 16 residues.

This chain uses TRBV12-3 or TRBV12-4 with TRBJ1-1, with D hard to call. The CDR3 extends over 12 amino acids. The V gene lost 3 bases and the J gene lost 5 bases, with 7 bases spanning the gap. In nucleotides, the CDR3 is TGTGCCAGCAGTTTGTCGGGGACTGAAGCTTTCTTT. It specifies CASSLSGTEAFF.

The V and J genes are TRBV5-1 and TRBJ2-7, with D unclear. CDR1 and CDR2 (germline): SGHRS, YFSETQ. The CDR3 totals 11 residues. The germline V and J ends were trimmed by 4 bases and 4 bases, with 6 bases remaining between them. The CDR3 here is CASSGEYEQYF. In DNA, the CDR3 is TGCGCCAGCAGCGGGGAATACGAGCAGTACTTC.

The table lists this clone with a few counts. The chain employs TRBV14 and TRBJ1-4; D is perhaps TRBD1 (5 bases). Germline CDR1 is SGHDN and CDR2 is FVKESK. The CDR3 covers 18 residues. V lost 4 bases and J lost 6, with 24 bases in between. As DNA, the CDR3 is TGTGCCAGCAGCCCATCTCGCAGATTTGGGGCAGCAGATGAAAAACTGTTTTTT. It specifies CASSPSRRFGAADEKLFF.